This entry lists 9 T cell receptor beta chains sequenced from one sample in a study of human versus mouse CDR3 diversity and MHC coevolution. This table comes from immunoSEQ multiplex PCR, and its TCRdb copy is limited to in-frame clones, with some not included. Of about 80,000 clones detected, around 93% appear once; the ten largest clones hold around 1.5%. The source material was naive CD4+ T cells from blood. As for subset: CD45RO-negative CD62L-positive naive CD4 T cells. Receptors were obtained from a person aged 25-75 years in good health.

About this clone: An end of the junction does not agree with germline; a read error may underlie this. Other DNA sequences in the sample encode the same CDR3. V is TRBV7-2 and J is TRBJ2-5, with no clear D. The CDR3 runs to 14 residues. Germline loops: CDR1 SGHTA, CDR2 FQGNSA. CDR3 sequence: CASSLKVVPGTQYF. The DNA for the CDR3 is TGCGCCAGCAGCTTGAAGGTCGTCCCGGGGACCCAGTACTTC.

The V and J genes are TRBV27 and TRBJ2-1, with TRBD1 as a possible D gene (5 bases). The CDR3 runs to 16 residues. V lost 3 bases and J lost 2, with 14 bases in between. The V gene's germline CDR1 is MNHEY and CDR2 SMNVEV (reference sequence). The CDR3 spells CASSLLSRATYNEQFF. The DNA for the CDR3 is TGTGCCAGCAGTTTGCTATCCAGGGCCACCTACAATGAGCAGTTCTTC.

The chain couples TRBV6-5 to TRBJ1-2, with D uncertain. The CDR3 runs to 15 residues. Germline assignment: CDR1 MNHEY and CDR2 SVGAGI. Trimming cost V 6 bases and J 8 bases, with 22 bases left between them. CDR3 protein: CASSRTAGYSSGYTF. CDR3 nucleotide sequence: TGTGCCAGCAGCCGTACGGCGGGGTATTCTTCCGGCTACACCTTC.

The chain employs TRBV7-2 and TRBJ2-2; 8 bases map to TRBD1. The CDR3 is 15 residues long. Trimming at V came to 2 bases and at J to 6 bases, leaving 5 bases not matched to a gene. From germline, CDR1 is SGHTA and CDR2 FQGNSA. In DNA, the CDR3 is TGTGCCAGCAGCTTAAGGACAGGGAGAGCCGGGGAGCTGTTTTTT. Amino acids: CASSLRTGRAGELFF.

V is TRBV10-3 and J is TRBJ2-7; 8 nucleotides agree with TRBD1. CDR1 and CDR2 from the germline V gene are ENHRY and SYGVKD. The CDR3 has 11 residues. Germline trimming cut 9 bases from V and 7 bases from J; bases unmatched to any gene: 5. The CDR3 sequence is CAISQGGEQYF. CDR3 nucleotide sequence: TGTGCCATTTCACAGGGGGGTGAGCAGTACTTC.

The chain joins TRBV6-6 to TRBJ2-2; possibly TRBD2 for D (5 bases). The CDR3 has 13 amino acids. V was pared by 4 bases and J by 3 bases, with 6 bases between. Germline V gene data show CDR1 as MNHNY and CDR2 as SVGAGI (reference sequence). CDR3 sequence (DNA): TGTGCCAGCAGTTTGAGGGACACCGGGGAGCTGTTTTTT. Its translation: CASSLRDTGELFF.

V is TRBV18 and J is TRBJ1-2; TRBD1 aligns across 9 bases. J lost 3 bases, V lost 5 bases, and 4 bases had no gene match. Germline V CDR1 and CDR2: KGHSH, LQKENI. The CDR3 runs 14 residues. The CDR3 DNA reads as TGTGCCAGCTCATTCCGGGACAGGGACTATGGCTACACCTTC. It codes for CASSFRDRDYGYTF.

The chain links TRBV5-4 to TRBJ2-1, with a possible D match to TRBD2 (5 bases). V was cut by 4 bases and J by 2 bases, with 16 bases left in between. Germline V gives CDR1 SGHNT, CDR2 YYREEE (reference sequence). CDR3 length: 16 residues. DNA for the CDR3: TGTGCCAGCAGCGCGCCGGTAGGGAGTCCCTACAATGAGCAGTTCTTC. Protein sequence: CASSAPVGSPYNEQFF.

J is TRBJ2-7 and V is TRBV15; 11 nucleotides match TRBD2. From germline, CDR1 is LNHNV and CDR2 YYDKDF (reference sequence). With 3 bases clipped from V and 5 bases from J, the junction kept 3 bases outside the gene matches. This CDR3 has 14 amino acids. CDR3 loop: CATSSTSGSHEQYF. The CDR3, as DNA: TGTGCCACCAGCAGCACTAGCGGGAGCCACGAGCAGTACTTC.